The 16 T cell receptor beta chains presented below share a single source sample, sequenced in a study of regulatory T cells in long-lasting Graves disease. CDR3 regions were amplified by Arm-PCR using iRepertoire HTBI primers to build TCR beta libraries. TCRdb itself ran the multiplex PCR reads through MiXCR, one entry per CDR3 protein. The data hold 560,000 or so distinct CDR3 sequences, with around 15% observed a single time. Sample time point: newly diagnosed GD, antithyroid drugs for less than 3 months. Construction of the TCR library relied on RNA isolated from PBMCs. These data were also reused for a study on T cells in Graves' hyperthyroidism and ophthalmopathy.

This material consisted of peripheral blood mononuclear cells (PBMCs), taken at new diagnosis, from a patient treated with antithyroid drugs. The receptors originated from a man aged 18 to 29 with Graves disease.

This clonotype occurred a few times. Here the CDR3 DNA reads TGTGCCATCAGTGAGTCGGCAGCAGATACGCAGTATTTT. This translates into CAISESAADTQYF. The rearrangement joins TRBV10-3 to TRBJ2-3; no clear D. The germline gives CDR1 ENHRY, CDR2 SYGVKD. The CDR3 length is 13 residues. The germline V and J ends were trimmed by 0 bases and 4 bases, with 5 bases remaining between them.

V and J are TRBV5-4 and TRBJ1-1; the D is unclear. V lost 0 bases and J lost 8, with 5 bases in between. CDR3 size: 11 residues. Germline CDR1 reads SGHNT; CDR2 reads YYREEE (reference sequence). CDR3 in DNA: TGTGCCAGCAGCTTGGGACACGAAGCTTTCTTT. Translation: CASSLGHEAFF.

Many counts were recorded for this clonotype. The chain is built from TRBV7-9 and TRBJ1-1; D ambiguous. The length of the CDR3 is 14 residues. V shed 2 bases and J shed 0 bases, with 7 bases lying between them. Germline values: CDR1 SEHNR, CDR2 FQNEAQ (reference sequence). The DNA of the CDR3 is TGTGCCAGCAGCTTATCCAGGTTGAACACTGAAGCTTTCTTT. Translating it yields CASSLSRLNTEAFF.

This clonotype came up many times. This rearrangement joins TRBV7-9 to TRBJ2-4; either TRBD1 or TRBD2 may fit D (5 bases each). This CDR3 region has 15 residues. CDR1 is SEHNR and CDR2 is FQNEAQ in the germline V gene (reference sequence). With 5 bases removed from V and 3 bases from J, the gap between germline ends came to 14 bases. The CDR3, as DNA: TGTGCCAGCAGCCAACGTCTTGGGGGCAAAAACATTCAGTACTTC. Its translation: CASSQRLGGKNIQYF.

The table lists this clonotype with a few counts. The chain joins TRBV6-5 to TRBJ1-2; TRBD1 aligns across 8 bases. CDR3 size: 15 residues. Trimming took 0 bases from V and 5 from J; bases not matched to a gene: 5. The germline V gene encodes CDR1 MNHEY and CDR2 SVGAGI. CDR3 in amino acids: CASSYSQGAVYGYTF. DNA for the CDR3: TGTGCCAGCAGTTACTCGCAGGGGGCGGTATATGGCTACACCTTC.

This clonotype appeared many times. In DNA, the CDR3 is TGTGCCAGCAGCTTAGTGGGGGAAGGGGAGCAGTTCTTC. It specifies CASSLVGEGEQFF. The J gene is TRBJ2-1, the V gene TRBV7-9; D tentatively fits TRBD1 or TRBD2 (5 bases each). CDR1 is SEHNR and CDR2 is FQNEAQ in the germline V gene (reference sequence). This CDR3 contains 13 residues. V lost 1 base and J 10 bases, leaving 11 bases between the germline ends.

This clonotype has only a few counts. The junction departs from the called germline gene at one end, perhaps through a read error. The CDR3 region has the DNA TGCAGCGTTGAAAAAGGGACAGGAGGAAACTACGAACAGTACTTC. Translated, it gives CSVEKGTGGNYEQYF. The rearrangement uses TRBV29-1 and TRBJ2-7, with TRBD1 identical over 8 bases. CDR1 and CDR2 from the germline V gene are SQVTM and ANQGSEA. The CDR3 covers 15 residues.

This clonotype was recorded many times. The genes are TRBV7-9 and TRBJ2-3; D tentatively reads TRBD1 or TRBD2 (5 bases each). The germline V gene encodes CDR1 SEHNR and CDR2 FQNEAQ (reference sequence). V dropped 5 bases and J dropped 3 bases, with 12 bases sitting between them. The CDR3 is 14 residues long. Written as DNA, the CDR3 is TGTGCCAGCAGCACCGAGGGGCTGACAGATACGCAGTATTTT. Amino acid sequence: CASSTEGLTDTQYF.

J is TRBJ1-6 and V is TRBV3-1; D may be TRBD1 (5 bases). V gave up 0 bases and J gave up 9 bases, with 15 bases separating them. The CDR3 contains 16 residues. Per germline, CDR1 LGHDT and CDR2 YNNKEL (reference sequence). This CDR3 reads CASSQDYSRDGSPLHF. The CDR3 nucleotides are TGTGCCAGCAGCCAAGATTATTCCAGGGACGGTTCACCCCTCCACTTT.

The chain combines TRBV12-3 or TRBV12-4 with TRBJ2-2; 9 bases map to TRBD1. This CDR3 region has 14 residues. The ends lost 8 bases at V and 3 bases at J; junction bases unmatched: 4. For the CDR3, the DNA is TGTGCCAGCTGGGACAGGGAATACACCGGGGAGCTGTTTTTT. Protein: CASWDREYTGELFF.

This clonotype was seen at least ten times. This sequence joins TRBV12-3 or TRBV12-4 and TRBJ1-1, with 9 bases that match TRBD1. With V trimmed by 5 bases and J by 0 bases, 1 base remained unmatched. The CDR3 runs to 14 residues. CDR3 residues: CASSHRGLNTEAFF. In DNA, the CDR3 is TGTGCCAGCAGTCACAGGGGGCTGAACACTGAAGCTTTCTTT.

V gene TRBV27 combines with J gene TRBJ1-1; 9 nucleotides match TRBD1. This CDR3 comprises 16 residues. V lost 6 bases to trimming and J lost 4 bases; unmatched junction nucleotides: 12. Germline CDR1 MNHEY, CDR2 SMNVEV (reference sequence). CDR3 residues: CASRGTGGGISTEAFF. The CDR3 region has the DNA TGTGCCAGCAGGGGTACAGGGGGCGGGATTAGCACTGAAGCTTTCTTT.

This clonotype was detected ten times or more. CDR3 protein: CASSHSPYEQYF. CDR3 DNA sequence: TGTGCCAGCAGCCACTCCCCCTACGAGCAGTACTTC. V is TRBV7-2 and J is TRBJ2-7; no reliable D call. The CDR3 runs 12 residues. Germline V gene sequence: CDR1 SGHTA, CDR2 FQGNSA. Between the trimmed V and J ends, which lost 5 bases and 2 bases, there was a span of 7 bases. The variable domain in full, completed from reference TRBV7-2 and TRBJ2-7, reads GAGVSQSPSNKVTEKGKDVELRCDPISGHTALYWYRQSLGQGLEFLIYFQGNSAPDKSGLPSDRFSAERTGGSVSTLTIQRTQQEDSAVYLCASSHSPYEQYFGPGTRLTVT.

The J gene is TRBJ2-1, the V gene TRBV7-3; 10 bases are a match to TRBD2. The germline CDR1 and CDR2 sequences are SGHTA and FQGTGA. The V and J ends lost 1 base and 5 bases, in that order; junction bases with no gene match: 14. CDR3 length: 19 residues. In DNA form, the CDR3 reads TGTGCCAGCAGCTTAATTCCGACTAGCGGGCGCCGGGCCCACAATGAGCAGTTCTTC. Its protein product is CASSLIPTSGRRAHNEQFF.

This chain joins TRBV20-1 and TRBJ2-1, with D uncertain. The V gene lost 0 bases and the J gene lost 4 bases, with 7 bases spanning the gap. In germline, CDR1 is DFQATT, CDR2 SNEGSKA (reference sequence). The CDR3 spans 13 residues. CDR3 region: CSARDVTYNEQFF. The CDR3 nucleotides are TGCAGTGCTAGAGATGTAACTTACAATGAGCAGTTCTTC.

This chain's CDR3 is CASSRNAPVAGDHGYTF. Here the CDR3 DNA reads TGTGCCAGCAGCCGCAACGCCCCGGTGGCAGGGGATCATGGCTACACCTTC. The V and J genes are TRBV7-9 and TRBJ1-2; D perhaps matches TRBD1 (6 bases). V was shortened by 5 bases and J by 6 bases, with 25 bases between the two germline ends. CDR3 length: 17 residues. Germline CDR1 SEHNR, CDR2 FQNEAQ (reference sequence).